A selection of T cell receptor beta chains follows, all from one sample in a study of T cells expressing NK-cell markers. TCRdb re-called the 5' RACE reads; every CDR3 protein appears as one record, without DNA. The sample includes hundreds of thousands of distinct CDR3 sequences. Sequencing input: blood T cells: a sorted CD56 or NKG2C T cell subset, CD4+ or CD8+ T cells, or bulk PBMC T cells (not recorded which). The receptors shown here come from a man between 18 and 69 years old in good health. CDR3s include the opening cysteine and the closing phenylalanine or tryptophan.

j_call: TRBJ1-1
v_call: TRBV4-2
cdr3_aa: CASSQEVGDRWGNTEAFF

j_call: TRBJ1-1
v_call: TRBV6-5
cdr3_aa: CASSWERGGPRNTEAFF

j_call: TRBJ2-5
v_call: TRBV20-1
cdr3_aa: CSAHLGLANRAQETQYF

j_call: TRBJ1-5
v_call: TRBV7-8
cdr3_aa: CASSLRGWGQVDQPQHF

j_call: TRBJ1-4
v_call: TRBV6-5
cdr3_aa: CASSYGLRNEKLFF

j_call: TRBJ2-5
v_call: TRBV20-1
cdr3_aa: CSASRAETTRETQYF

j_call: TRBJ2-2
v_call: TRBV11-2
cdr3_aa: CASSLVDLPGGELFF

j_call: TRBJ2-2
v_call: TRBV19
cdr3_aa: CASSGGRERNTGELFF

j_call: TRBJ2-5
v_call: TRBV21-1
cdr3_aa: CATRRGETQYF

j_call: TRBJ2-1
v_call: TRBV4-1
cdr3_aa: CASSQVAPLRGKYNEQFF

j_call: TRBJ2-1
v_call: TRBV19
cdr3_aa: CASSELVGTGQFF

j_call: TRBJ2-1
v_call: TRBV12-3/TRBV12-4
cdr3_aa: CASSATPGQPSYNEQFF

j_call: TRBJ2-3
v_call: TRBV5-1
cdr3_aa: CASSLGTIPTDTQYF

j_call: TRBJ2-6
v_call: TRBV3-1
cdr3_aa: CASSHMGPQGAYSSGANVLTF

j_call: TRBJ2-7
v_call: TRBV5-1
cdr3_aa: CASSQRQGYLDEQYF

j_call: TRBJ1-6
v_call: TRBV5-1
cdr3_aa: CASSLAWQLYNSPLHF

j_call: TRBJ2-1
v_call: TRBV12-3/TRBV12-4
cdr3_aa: CASSLAGGTSYNEQFF

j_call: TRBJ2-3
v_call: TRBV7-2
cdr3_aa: CASSLEQGALHTQYF

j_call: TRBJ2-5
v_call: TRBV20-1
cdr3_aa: CSASRQVEETQYF

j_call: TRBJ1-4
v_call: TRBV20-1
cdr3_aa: CSATGTDRQKLFF

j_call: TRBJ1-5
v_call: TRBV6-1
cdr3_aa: CASTPYPGPRNQPQHF

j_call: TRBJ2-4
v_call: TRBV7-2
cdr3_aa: CASSLATSGGPKNIQYF

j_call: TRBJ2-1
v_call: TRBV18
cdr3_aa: CASSPGSQEWNEQFF

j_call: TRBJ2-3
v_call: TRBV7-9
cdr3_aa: CASSRQGAGFLSDTQYF

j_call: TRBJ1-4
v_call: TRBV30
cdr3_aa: CAWSVTVPEKLFF

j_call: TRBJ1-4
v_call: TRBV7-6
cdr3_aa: CASSSGRPTNEKLFF

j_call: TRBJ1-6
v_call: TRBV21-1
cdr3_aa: CASSKARGGKVNSPLHF

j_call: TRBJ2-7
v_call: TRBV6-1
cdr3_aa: CASTSTPGPIYEQYF

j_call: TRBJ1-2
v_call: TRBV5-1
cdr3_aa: CASSLVYGTGAGYTF

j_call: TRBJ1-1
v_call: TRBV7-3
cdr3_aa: CASSLTATRKGYTEAFF

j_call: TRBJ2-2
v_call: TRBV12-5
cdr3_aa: CASGLSRHDANTGELFF

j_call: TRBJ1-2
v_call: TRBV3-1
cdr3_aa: CASSQDAGTAGGYTF

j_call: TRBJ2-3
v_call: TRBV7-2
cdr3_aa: CASSFQGSGGADTQYF